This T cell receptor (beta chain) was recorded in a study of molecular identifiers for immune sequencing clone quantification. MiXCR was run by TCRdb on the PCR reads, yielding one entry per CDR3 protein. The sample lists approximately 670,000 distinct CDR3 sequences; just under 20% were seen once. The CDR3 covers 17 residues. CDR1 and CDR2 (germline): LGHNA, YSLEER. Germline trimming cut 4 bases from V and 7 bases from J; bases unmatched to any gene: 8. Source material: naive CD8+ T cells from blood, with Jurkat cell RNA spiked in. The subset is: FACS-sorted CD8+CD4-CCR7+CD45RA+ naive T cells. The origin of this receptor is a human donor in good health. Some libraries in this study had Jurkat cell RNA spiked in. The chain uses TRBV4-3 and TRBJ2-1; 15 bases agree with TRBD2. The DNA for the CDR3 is TGCGCCAGCAGCCGCGGACTAGCGGGGGGGCCCTTAAATGAGCAGTTCTTC. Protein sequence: CASSRGLAGGPLNEQFF.